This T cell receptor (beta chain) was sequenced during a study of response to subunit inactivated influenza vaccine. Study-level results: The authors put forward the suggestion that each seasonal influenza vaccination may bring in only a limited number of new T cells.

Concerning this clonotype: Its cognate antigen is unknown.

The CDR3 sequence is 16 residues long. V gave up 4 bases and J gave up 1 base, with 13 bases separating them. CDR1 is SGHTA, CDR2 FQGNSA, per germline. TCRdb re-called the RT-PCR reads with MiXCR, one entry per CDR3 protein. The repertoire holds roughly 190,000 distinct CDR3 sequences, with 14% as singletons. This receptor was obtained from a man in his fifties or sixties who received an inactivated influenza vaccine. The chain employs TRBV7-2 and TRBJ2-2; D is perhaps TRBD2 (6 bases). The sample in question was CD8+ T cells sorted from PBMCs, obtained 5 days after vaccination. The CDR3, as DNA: TGTGCCAGCAGCTCAATCGGGAGCCAGAACACCGGGGAGCTGTTTTTT. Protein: CASSSIGSQNTGELFF.